This is a list of T cell receptor beta chains from one sample in a study of cytomegalovirus exposure and HLA in healthy donors. Some clones are missing from TCRdb's copy, which holds only in-frame ones; the method was immunoSEQ multiplex PCR. The sample has about 140,000 clones; around 85% are singletons. Sequenced: PBMCs. The receptor source for this set is a middle-aged man in good health and CMV-seropositive. The CDR3 runs from the conserved cysteine through the conserved F or W. The D gene is left open where the match is weak. Clone size, where shown, is once, few, many, or a class for clones that have expanded.

-,TRBJ2-6,TRBV5-1,-,CASSFQGQTSGANVLTF,TGCGCCAGCAGCTTCCAGGGGCAAACCTCTGGGGCCAACGTCCTGACTTTC
-,TRBJ1-1,TRBV20-1,-,CSATHSEAFF,TGCAGCGCAACTCACAGTGAAGCTTTCTTT
TRBD1,TRBJ2-2,TRBV19,-,CASSSQGTGELFF,TGTGCCAGTAGTTCACAGGGGACCGGGGAGCTGTTTTTT
TRBD1,TRBJ2-5,TRBV5-1,-,CASSLAGTVEETQYF,TGCGCCAGCAGCTTGGCCGGGACAGTAGAGGAGACCCAGTACTTC
-,TRBJ1-2,TRBV14,-,CASSQAAGLNYGYTF,TGTGCCAGCAGCCAAGCGGCAGGCCTTAACTATGGCTACACCTTC
-,TRBJ2-7,TRBV5-1,-,CASSLGQAPEQYF,TGCGCCAGCAGCTTGGGACAGGCCCCCGAGCAGTACTTC
-,TRBJ2-2,TRBV5-4,-,CASSLANTGELFF,TGTGCCAGCAGCTTGGCTAACACCGGGGAGCTGTTTTTT
TRBD1,TRBJ1-4,TRBV27,-,CASSLRDRQGAGEKLFF,TGTGCCAGCAGTTTACGGGACCGACAGGGGGCGGGTGAAAAACTGTTTTTT
-,TRBJ2-1,TRBV21-1,-,CASSKLGLAKNCADEQFF,TGTGCCAGCAGCAAACTCGGACTAGCTAAAAATTGCGCTGATGAGCAGTTCTTC
TRBD1,TRBJ1-5,TRBV6-1,-,CASRHGTGAQPQHF,TGTGCCAGCCGGCACGGGACAGGGGCACAGCCCCAGCATTTT
-,TRBJ1-2,TRBV18,-,CASSQNVGASRDYGYTF,TGTGCCAGCTCACAGAATGTGGGGGCATCACGGGACTATGGCTACACCTTC
-,TRBJ1-1,TRBV5-6,-,CASSPPWGRWNTEAFF,TGTGCCAGCAGCCCCCCGTGGGGGCGGTGGAACACTGAAGCTTTCTTT
-,TRBJ2-7,TRBV5-6,-,CASRPTGVGHEQYF,TGTGCCAGCAGGCCTACGGGGGTCGGGCACGAGCAGTACTTC
TRBD1,TRBJ1-2,TRBV6-1,-,CASRRLDRVDYGYTF,TGTGCCAGCAGGCGTCTCGACAGGGTCGACTATGGCTACACCTTC
-,TRBJ2-7,TRBV28,-,CASRRSSGEQYF,TGTGCCAGCAGACGTAGTAGCGGCGAGCAGTACTTC
-,TRBJ2-1,TRBV9,-,CASSVNSNSNEQFF,TGTGCCAGCAGCGTTAACTCGAATTCCAATGAGCAGTTCTTC
TRBD2,TRBJ2-7,TRBV23-1,once,CASRVAQSGTSGPLTRTNQVQYF,TGCGCCAGCAGGGTGGCGCAGTCCGGGACTAGCGGCCCACTGACGCGGACCAATCAGGTGCAGTACTTC
-,TRBJ1-2,TRBV18,once,CASSPFAGDRLFYTF,TGTGCCAGCTCACCTTTCGCCGGGGATAGGTTGTTTTACACCTTC
-,TRBJ2-5,TRBV19,-,CASSISREETQYF,TGTGCCAGTAGTATATCCAGGGAAGAGACCCAGTACTTC
-,TRBJ2-7,TRBV4-1,-,CASSLTGGPFYEQYF,TGCGCCAGCAGCCTCACTGGCGGCCCTTTCTACGAGCAGTACTTC
TRBD2,TRBJ2-3,TRBV28,-,CASSSPGGPTDTQYF,TGTGCCAGCAGTTCCCCGGGAGGTCCCACAGATACGCAGTATTTT
TRBD2,TRBJ2-5,TRBV15,-,CATSPGLAGGETQYF,TGTGCCACCAGCCCCGGACTAGCGGGCGGGGAGACCCAGTACTTC
TRBD1,TRBJ1-6,TRBV27,-,CATRMGQGAIPLHF,TGTGCCACCCGGATGGGACAGGGGGCCATACCCCTCCACTTT
TRBD1,TRBJ1-1,TRBV19,-,CASSPPRDRGILPAFF,TGTGCCAGTAGCCCGCCCCGGGACAGGGGAATACTACCAGCTTTCTTT
TRBD1,TRBJ1-3,TRBV4-1,few,CASSHPPPTGAGNTIYF,TGCGCCAGCAGCCACCCCCCCCCGACAGGGGCTGGAAACACCATATATTTT
-,TRBJ1-1,TRBV9,-,CASSVFPENTEAFF,TGTGCCAGCAGCGTATTTCCAGAGAACACTGAAGCTTTCTTT
-,TRBJ2-7,TRBV7-6,-,CASSSGAYYEQYF,TGTGCCAGCAGCTCAGGGGCGTACTACGAGCAGTACTTC
TRBD2,TRBJ2-3,TRBV4-3,-,CASSLQSGGGPTDTQYF,TGCGCCAGCAGCCTCCAAAGTGGCGGGGGGCCCACAGATACGCAGTATTTT
-,TRBJ1-1,TRBV15,-,CATSRSASYTEAFF,TGTGCCACCAGCAGATCCGCCAGTTACACTGAAGCTTTCTTT
-,TRBJ2-3,TRBV25-1,few,CASSEYYTDTQYF,TGTGCCAGCAGTGAATACTACACAGATACGCAGTATTTT
TRBD1,TRBJ2-5,TRBV6-1,-,CASAGQGVLETQYF,TGTGCCAGCGCGGGACAGGGGGTCTTAGAGACCCAGTACTTC
-,TRBJ1-3,TRBV28,-,CASSLDRTAGNTIYF,TGTGCCAGCAGTTTAGACCGGACAGCTGGAAACACCATATATTTT
-,TRBJ1-2,TRBV20-1,-,CSARGQYGYTF,TGCAGTGCTAGAGGACAGTATGGCTACACCTTC
-,TRBJ1-4,TRBV6-5,-,CASSADGRNEKLFF,TGTGCCAGCAGTGCGGACGGGAGGAATGAAAAACTGTTTTTT
-,TRBJ1-4,TRBV4-2,-,CASSAYSGATNEKLFF,TGTGCCAGCAGCGCTTACTCAGGGGCAACTAATGAAAAACTGTTTTTT
TRBD1,TRBJ2-7,TRBV9,-,CASSSGTGRSEQYF,TGTGCCAGCAGCTCCGGGACAGGGAGAAGCGAGCAGTACTTC
-,TRBJ1-3,TRBV7-6,once,CASSLAPGHGNTIYF,TGTGCCAGCAGCTTAGCGCCAGGGCATGGAAACACCATATATTTT